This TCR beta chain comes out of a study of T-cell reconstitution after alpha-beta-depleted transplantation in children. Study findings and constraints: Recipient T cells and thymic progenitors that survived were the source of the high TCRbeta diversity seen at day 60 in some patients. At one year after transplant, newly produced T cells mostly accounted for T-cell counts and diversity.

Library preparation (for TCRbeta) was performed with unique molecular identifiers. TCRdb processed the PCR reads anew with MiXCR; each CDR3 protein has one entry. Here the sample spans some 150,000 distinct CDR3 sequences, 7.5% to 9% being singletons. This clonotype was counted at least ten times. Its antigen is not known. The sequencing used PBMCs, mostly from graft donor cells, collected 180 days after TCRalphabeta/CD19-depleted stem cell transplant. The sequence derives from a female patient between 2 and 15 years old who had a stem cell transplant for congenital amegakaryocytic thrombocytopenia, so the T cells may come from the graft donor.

As DNA, the CDR3 is TGTGCCAGCAGCTCGTCACCGGTCTTTAAAAGTTCACCCCTCCACTTT. Translation: CASSSSPVFKSSPLHF. The chain joins TRBV7-8 to TRBJ1-6, with D hard to call. Germline V gives CDR1 SGHVS, CDR2 FQNEAQ. The V end was cut by 4 bases, the J end by 9 bases, with 19 bases between. This CDR3 spans 16 amino acids.